This record looks at one T cell receptor beta chain sequence and its context. Donors had nominal health at sampling but likely had unrecorded immune exposures. Amplification used 60 Vbeta primers and 13 Jbeta primers. Some clones are missing from TCRdb's copy, which holds only in-frame ones; the method was immunoSEQ multiplex PCR. In the table there are 150,000 to 200,000 clones, approximately 81% of which are singletons. With V trimmed by 6 bases and J by 4 bases, 3 bases remained unmatched. Germline CDR1 ENHRY, CDR2 SYGVKD. This CDR3 is 12 amino acids long. The sample is drawn from a study of cytomegalovirus exposure and HLA in healthy donors. For the study at large: Researchers previously reported finding fewer than 140 million unique TCR beta sequences from about 179 million T cells.

Sample: PBMCs. V is TRBV10-3 and J is TRBJ2-7; 7 bases line up with TRBD2. The source is a man in his late teens or twenties in good health and CMV-seronegative. This chain's CDR3 is CAISRGGYEQYF. The CDR3 nucleotides read TGTGCCATCAGCCGCGGGGGATACGAGCAGTACTTC.